This T cell receptor beta chain comes out of a study of blood T cell repertoires in COVID-19. On the study more broadly: Samples came from the United States, Italy and Spain, spanning acute and convalescent COVID-19. PBMCs, B-cell-depleted T cells, or T cells provided the cDNA or gDNA that made up the material.

Patients in Seattle were enrolled during active infection, then followed longitudinally. Original analysis: From reference gene primer amplification, estimates of nucleated cell counts were derived. Profiled with immunoSEQ multiplex PCR; TCRdb holds only in-frame clones, not every one. That table furnishes V, J and clone size, whereas the DNA furnished D and trimming. The sample has 100,000 to 150,000 clones; 75% to 90% are singletons. The TCR originated in a man aged 55 to 70 with COVID-19, enrolled during active disease. Sequences were obtained from peripheral blood.

The CDR3 sequence is CASRGARGLNQPQHF. In DNA, the CDR3 is TGTGCCAGCAGGGGGGCTAGGGGGTTAAATCAGCCCCAGCATTTT. This chain connects TRBV2 to TRBJ1-5, with D possibly TRBD1 on 6 matching bases. This CDR3 comprises 15 residues. V gave up 6 bases and J gave up 4 bases, with 16 bases separating them. Germline CDR1 is SNHLY and CDR2 is FYNNEI. The variable domain in full, completed from reference TRBV2 and TRBJ1-5, reads EPEVTQTPSHQVTQMGQEVILRCVPISNHLYFYWYRQILGQKVEFLVSFYNNEISEKSEIFDDQFSVERPDGSNFTLKIRSTKLEDSAMYFCASRGARGLNQPQHFGDGTRLSIL.